The 32 T cell receptor beta chains below come from one sample, sequenced in a study of identical twins (TCRdb year 2016). The library was produced with 5' RACE. Reads for this sample came from an Illumina HiSeq 2000. TCRdb reprocessing: public reads trimmed at Q25 with fastp, clones called with MiXCR, in-frame beta chains kept. Rows with one shared CDR3 protein collapse into an entry with the most common genes and DNA. The sample data list some 500,000 distinct CDR3 sequences, and over 8.5% of these were observed just once. The top ten clonotypes cover under 3.5% of the sample. This same sample was also taken into another study, of yellow fever vaccine responses in identical twins.

Sequenced input: PBMCs. The receptors here all came from a woman aged 18-29 years in good health.

The rearrangement joins TRBV27 to TRBJ1-6; D gene uncertain. The V and J ends lost 3 bases and 7 bases respectively, with 7 bases between them. The CDR3 spans 13 residues. Germline CDR1 MNHEY, CDR2 SMNVEV (reference sequence). The CDR3 spells CASSFYVNSPLHF. The CDR3 bases are TGTGCCAGCAGTTTTTATGTGAATTCACCCCTCCACTTT.

The chain joins TRBV7-2 to TRBJ2-7; D is perhaps TRBD2 (6 bases). The V end lost 1 base, the J end lost 0 bases, and 13 bases lay between the germline ends. This CDR3 is built from 16 residues. Germline values: CDR1 SGHTA, CDR2 FQGNSA. The CDR3 DNA reads TGTGCCAGCAGCTTAGTAGGTGGGAGGAGCTCCTACGAGCAGTACTTC. Its translation: CASSLVGGRSSYEQYF.

This clonotype was detected only a few times. V is TRBV6-1 and J is TRBJ1-3, with D possibly matching TRBD1 (5 bases). The CDR3 length is 15 residues. V was pared by 7 bases and J by 0 bases, with 13 bases between. Germline V gene data show CDR1 as MNHNS and CDR2 as SASEGT. CDR3 nucleotide sequence: TGTGCCAGCATTCGAGGACAAATCTCTGGAAACACCATATATTTT. Translation gives CASIRGQISGNTIYF.

This clonotype was seen a few times. The chain couples TRBV29-1 to TRBJ2-3; 10 bases are a match to TRBD1. V lost 4 bases to trimming and J lost 4 bases; unmatched junction nucleotides: 8. CDR1 and CDR2 from the germline V gene are SQVTM and ANQGSEA. The CDR3 consists of 15 residues. The CDR3 protein is CSVGFWTGGADTQYF. The CDR3 coding sequence is TGCAGCGTTGGGTTCTGGACAGGGGGAGCAGATACGCAGTATTTT.

The V gene is TRBV15, the J gene TRBJ2-2; possible D gene TRBD1, 6 bases. Trimming removed 5 bases from V and 7 bases from J, with 17 bases in between. Germline CDR1 reads LNHNV; CDR2 reads YYDKDF (reference sequence). The CDR3 has 15 amino acids. CDR3 nucleotide sequence: TGTGCCACCAGCCCGATTAACAGGGACGGCGGGGAGCTGTTTTTT. This codes for CATSPINRDGGELFF.

This clonotype came up a few times. The V and J genes are TRBV29-1 and TRBJ2-2; the match to TRBD1 covers 10 bases. Trimming cost V 7 bases and J 1 base; bases outside gene matches: 12. Per germline, CDR1 SQVTM and CDR2 ANQGSEA. This CDR3 has 17 amino acids. The CDR3 is CSASTGTGAGNTGELFF. CDR3 coding DNA: TGCAGCGCTAGTACCGGGACAGGGGCGGGGAACACCGGGGAGCTGTTTTTT.

This clonotype was seen repeatedly, ten times or more. The V gene is TRBV12-3 or TRBV12-4, the J gene TRBJ2-6, with 9 bases aligning to TRBD1. With V trimmed by 7 bases and J by 1 base, 5 bases remained unmatched. There are 16 residues in the CDR3. The CDR3 is CASNDRGGSGANVLTF. The CDR3 nucleotides are TGTGCCAGCAACGACAGGGGGGGATCTGGGGCCAACGTCCTGACTTTC.

This clonotype was seen repeatedly, ten times or more. The J gene is TRBJ2-2, the V gene TRBV5-1, with 14 positions matching TRBD2. J was trimmed by 4 bases and V by 3 bases; bases with no gene match: 5. Germline assignment: CDR1 SGHRS and CDR2 YFSETQ. The CDR3 sequence is 17 residues long. CDR3 in DNA: TGCGCCAGCAGCTCCGGGACTAGCGGGAGCACCACCGGGGAGCTGTTTTTT. Protein: CASSSGTSGSTTGELFF.

The sample holds many counts of this clonotype. The chain uses TRBV29-1 and TRBJ2-5; D is possibly TRBD2 (7 bases). The CDR3 is made up of 14 amino acids. V was trimmed by 6 bases and J by 5 bases, leaving 19 bases between them. CDR1 and CDR2 (germline): SQVTM, ANQGSEA. CDR3 in amino acids: CSVEARGPSETQYF. In DNA form, the CDR3 reads TGCAGCGTCGAGGCGCGGGGGCCTAGCGAGACCCAGTACTTC.

V usage is TRBV5-8 and J usage is TRBJ1-4, with D possibly TRBD1 on 6 matching bases. This CDR3 has 15 amino acids. Germline loops: CDR1 SGHTS, CDR2 YDEGEE. V lost 4 bases and J lost 2, with 12 bases in between. CDR3 nucleotides: TGTGCCAGCAGCCCCTGGGGGGGCACTAATGAAAAACTGTTTTTT. Its translation: CASSPWGGTNEKLFF.

This clonotype was recorded many times. The chain couples TRBV24-1 to TRBJ2-2; D tentatively reads TRBD1 or TRBD2 (5 bases each). The V gene's germline CDR1 is KGHDR and CDR2 SFDVKD. The CDR3 extends over 13 amino acids. Trimming stripped 7 bases from V and 4 bases from J, with 9 bases between. Written as DNA, the CDR3 is TGTGCCACCAGGGAAGGGACCACCGGGGAGCTGTTTTTT. Translating it yields CATREGTTGELFF.

The genes are TRBV7-2 and TRBJ2-3, with 7 positions matching TRBD1. Trimming cost V 3 bases and J 4 bases; bases outside gene matches: 4. The CDR3 is 14 residues long. The germline CDR1 and CDR2 sequences are SGHTA and FQGNSA. The CDR3 coding sequence is TGTGCCAGCAGCTTCAACAGGGGACCAGATACGCAGTATTTT. It is translated as CASSFNRGPDTQYF.

This clonotype showed up many times. This chain links TRBV29-1 with TRBJ2-6, with 7 bases fitting TRBD1. Trimming at V came to 6 bases and at J to 0 bases, leaving 8 bases not matched to a gene. CDR3 length equals 16 residues. From germline, CDR1 is SQVTM and CDR2 ANQGSEA. In nucleotides, the CDR3 is TGCAGCGTAACCACAGGGGCCTACTCTGGGGCCAACGTCCTGACTTTC. This translates into CSVTTGAYSGANVLTF.

This clonotype was seen a handful of times. The chain combines TRBV7-9 with TRBJ2-3; 7 positions match TRBD1. The trim removed 2 bases at V and 0 bases at J, leaving 5 bases unmatched. Germline CDR1 reads SEHNR; CDR2 reads FQNEAQ (reference sequence). The CDR3 consists of 16 residues. The CDR3 DNA sequence: TGTGCCAGCAGCTTAACAGGGGACATAAGCACAGATACGCAGTATTTT. Its protein product is CASSLTGDISTDTQYF.

The V gene is TRBV6-6, the J gene TRBJ2-2; no reliable D call. The germline V and J ends were trimmed by 10 bases and 3 bases, with 6 bases remaining between them. CDR3 length equals 11 residues. Germline V gene data show CDR1 as MNHNY and CDR2 as SVGAGI (reference sequence). This CDR3 is CATGDTGELFF. DNA of the CDR3: TGTGCCACGGGCGACACCGGGGAGCTGTTTTTT.

This clonotype was detected only a few times. The rearrangement joins TRBV6-2 or TRBV6-3 to TRBJ2-3; D call uncertain. Germline V gene sequence: CDR1 MNHEY, CDR2 SVGEGT. The CDR3 runs to 15 residues. Between the trimmed V and J ends, which lost 6 bases and 9 bases, there was a span of 22 bases. The CDR3 DNA reads TGTGCCAGCAGCCCTAGAGGAGACGGAACCCAGACGCAGTATTTT. It translates to CASSPRGDGTQTQYF.

The gene calls are TRBV30 and TRBJ2-3, with D perhaps TRBD1 (6 bases). The V end lost 4 bases, the J end lost 9 bases, and 14 bases lay between the germline ends. Per germline, CDR1 GTSNPN and CDR2 SVGIG (reference sequence). The CDR3 is 12 amino acids. The DNA for the CDR3 is TGTGCCTGGAACCAGGGGACCGCCACGCAGTATTTT. It is translated as CAWNQGTATQYF.

This clonotype was seen many times. V gene TRBV25-1 combines with J gene TRBJ2-7, with D uncertain. V was pared by 2 bases and J by 4 bases, with 9 bases between. Germline CDR1 is MGHDK and CDR2 is SYGVNS. The CDR3 contains 13 residues. CDR3 loop: CASSEGPKYEQYF. CDR3 nucleotide sequence: TGTGCCAGCAGTGAAGGGCCGAAATACGAGCAGTACTTC.

The V gene is TRBV21-1, the J gene TRBJ2-3; the table's D call of TRBD2 was not tested on the DNA. TRBV21-1 is assigned pseudogene status. This CDR3 spans 18 amino acids. In DNA form, the CDR3 reads TGTGCCAGCAGCAAAGCGCTTTCACGGGAGGGCCCCGCAGATACGCAGTATTTT. Protein: CASSKALSREGPADTQYF.

V gene TRBV2 combines with J gene TRBJ2-7, with 7 bases identical to TRBD2. The ends lost 6 bases at V and 3 bases at J; junction bases unmatched: 5. The germline CDR1 and CDR2 sequences are SNHLY and FYNNEI. The CDR3 extends over 13 amino acids. The CDR3 loop reads CASRSGTGYEQYF. The CDR3 DNA follows: TGTGCCAGCAGAAGCGGGACTGGCTACGAGCAGTACTTC. Drawing the rest from reference TRBV2 and TRBJ2-7, the complete variable domain is EPEVTQTPSHQVTQMGQEVILRCVPISNHLYFYWYRQILGQKVEFLVSFYNNEISEKSEIFDDQFSVERPDGSNFTLKIRSTKLEDSAMYFCASRSGTGYEQYFGPGTRLTVT.

The V gene is TRBV5-8, the J gene TRBJ2-1, with D possibly being TRBD2 (5 bases). The germline V gene has CDR1 SGHTS and CDR2 YDEGEE. V lost 0 bases, J lost 0 bases, and 10 bases lay in between. CDR3 length: 16 amino acids. DNA of the CDR3: TGTGCCAGCAGCTTGGTAGGGAGAAGCTCCTACAATGAGCAGTTCTTC. It yields the protein CASSLVGRSSYNEQFF.

This clonotype was counted ten times or more. This chain connects TRBV20-1 to TRBJ2-7; tentative D call: TRBD2 (7 bases). The V gene's germline CDR1 is DFQATT and CDR2 SNEGSKA (reference sequence). The ends were cut back, 0 bases at V and 0 bases at J, with 15 bases in the middle. The CDR3 consists of 16 residues. This CDR3 is CSARDGEGVYSYEQYF. The CDR3 nucleotides are TGCAGTGCTAGAGATGGGGAGGGGGTTTACTCCTACGAGCAGTACTTC.

This chain joins TRBV13 and TRBJ1-2; tentative D call: TRBD1 (5 bases). This CDR3 spans 14 amino acids. V was shortened by 5 bases and J by 4 bases, with 14 bases between the two germline ends. Germline CDR1 and CDR2: PRHDT and FYEKMQ (reference sequence). The DNA for the CDR3 is TGTGCCAGCAGCCTCACGGGGACTTCCTATGGCTACACCTTC. This codes for CASSLTGTSYGYTF.

This clonotype was observed a few times. The chain joins TRBV11-2 to TRBJ2-1, with 10 nucleotides matching TRBD1. Trimming at V came to 6 bases and at J to 6 bases, leaving 11 bases not matched to a gene. This CDR3 spans 16 amino acids. Germline V gives CDR1 SGHAT, CDR2 FQNNGV. In DNA, the CDR3 is TGTGCCAGCAGAAATACCGGGACAGGGGTGGGCAATGAGCAGTTCTTC. It specifies CASRNTGTGVGNEQFF.

A few counts support this clonotype. The chain combines TRBV29-1 with TRBJ2-7; D is perhaps TRBD2 (6 bases). The CDR3 contains 11 residues. V was trimmed by 5 bases and J by 2 bases, leaving 7 bases between them. The germline V gene has CDR1 SQVTM and CDR2 ANQGSEA. The CDR3 bases are TGCAGCGTTAGGGAGGCCTACGAGCAGTACTTC. Its protein product is CSVREAYEQYF.

This clonotype was counted a few times. The CDR3 reads CASSLFVGMDTQYF. The CDR3 bases are TGTGCCAGCAGTTTATTTGTAGGGATGGATACGCAGTATTTT. This chain joins TRBV27 and TRBJ2-3; D ambiguous. Germline V gene lookup returns CDR1 MNHEY and CDR2 SMNVEV (reference sequence). Trimming took off 1 base at V and 6 bases at J, with 11 bases between the two ends. There are 14 residues in the CDR3.

This clonotype came up a few times. The rearrangement joins TRBV28 to TRBJ1-4; 11 positions agree with TRBD1. The trim removed 7 bases at V and 3 bases at J, leaving 10 bases unmatched. This CDR3 comprises 17 residues. Germline V lookup: CDR1 MDHEN, CDR2 SYDVKM. CDR3 nucleotides: TGTGCCAGCATAACGGACAGGGGGCGCGGGGCTAATGAAAAACTGTTTTTT. It codes for CASITDRGRGANEKLFF.

This clonotype was counted many times. The rearrangement uses TRBV24-1 and TRBJ2-6; unclear D gene. This CDR3 contains 14 residues. The V gene lost 9 bases and the J gene lost 1 base, with 9 bases spanning the gap. Per the germline V gene, CDR1 is KGHDR and CDR2 is SFDVKD. In DNA, the CDR3 is TGTGCCACCGGGCCGGGTTCTGGGGCCAACGTCCTGACTTTC. Translating it yields CATGPGSGANVLTF.

At least ten counts were recorded for this clonotype. The V gene is TRBV12-3 or TRBV12-4, the J gene TRBJ1-5; no definite D call. This CDR3 has 11 amino acids. The V and J ends lost 6 bases and 4 bases respectively, with 4 bases between them. In DNA, the CDR3 is TGTGCCAGCAGACTGAATCAGCCCCAGCATTTT. Translated, it gives CASRLNQPQHF.

The sample holds a few counts of this clonotype. The J gene is TRBJ2-7, the V gene TRBV29-1; 7 nucleotides agree with TRBD2. This CDR3 region has 15 residues. Germline CDR1 is SQVTM and CDR2 is ANQGSEA. J gave up 5 bases and V 4 bases, and 14 bases lay outside the gene matches. The CDR3 sequence: CSVAFIAGPLNEQYF. In DNA, the CDR3 is TGCAGCGTTGCGTTCATAGCGGGCCCTCTGAACGAGCAGTACTTC.

This clonotype was counted a few times. The chain has TRBV7-9 and TRBJ2-3; D is perhaps TRBD2 (6 bases). This CDR3 is 17 amino acids long. The V end lost 5 bases, the J end lost 2 bases, and 20 bases lay between the germline ends. Germline V gene sequence: CDR1 SEHNR, CDR2 FQNEAQ (reference sequence). This CDR3 reads CASSPPGLQESTDTQYF. The CDR3 DNA is TGTGCCAGCAGCCCCCCGGGACTTCAAGAATCCACAGATACGCAGTATTTT.

This clonotype showed up just a few times. Written as DNA, the CDR3 is TGTGCCAGCAGCTTGGGCCTGGCGGCGGGACTAGCAGACCCTGGTCCAGATACGCAGTATTTT. This codes for CASSLGLAAGLADPGPDTQYF. The V and J genes are TRBV7-2 and TRBJ2-3; the match to TRBD2 covers 9 bases. Germline lookup yields CDR1 SGHTA and CDR2 FQGNSA. The J segment lost 4 bases and the V segment lost 3 bases, leaving 23 bases of the junction unmatched. This CDR3 has 21 amino acids.